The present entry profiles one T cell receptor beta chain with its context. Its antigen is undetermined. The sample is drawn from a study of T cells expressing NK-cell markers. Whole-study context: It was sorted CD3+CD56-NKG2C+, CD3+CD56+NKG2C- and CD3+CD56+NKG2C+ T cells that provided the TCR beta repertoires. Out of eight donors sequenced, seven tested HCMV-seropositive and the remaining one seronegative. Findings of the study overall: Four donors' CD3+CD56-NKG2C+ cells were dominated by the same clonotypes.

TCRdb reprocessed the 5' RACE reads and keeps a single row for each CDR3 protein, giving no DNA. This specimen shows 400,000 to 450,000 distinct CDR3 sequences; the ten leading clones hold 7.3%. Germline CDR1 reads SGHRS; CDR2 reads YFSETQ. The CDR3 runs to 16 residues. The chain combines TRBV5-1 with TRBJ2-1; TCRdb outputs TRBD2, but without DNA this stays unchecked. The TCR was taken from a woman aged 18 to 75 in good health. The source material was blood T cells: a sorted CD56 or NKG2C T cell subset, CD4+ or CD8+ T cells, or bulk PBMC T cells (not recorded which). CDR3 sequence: CASSLKSGGASNEQFF.